This TCR beta chain was profiled in a study of human T cells and chemical hapten exposure. Study-wide background: Upper back patch tests used 0.01% DPC, scored after 6 days.

Time point described: patch test 3, about 24 weeks after DPC sensitization. Indicated treatment: therapeutic diphenylcyclopropenone sensitization with weekly scalp DPC. Those who donated were patients with alopecia, 18 to 70 years of age, and suitable for DPC. Unique molecular identifiers were linked by the library to individual cDNA molecules. TCRdb re-called the RACE reads with MiXCR, one entry per CDR3 protein. The repertoire holds roughly 200,000 distinct CDR3 sequences, 24% seen once, with 2% to 2.5% in the top ten. General study findings and limits: Controls had significantly fewer large CDR3 similarity clusters than were formed by expanded TCRs.

This CDR3 comprises 18 residues. Germline assignment: CDR1 SGHTS and CDR2 YDEGEE. V trimming: 7 bases; J trimming: 5 bases; junction bases outside the gene matches: 12. Turning to this clonotype: Its antigen is unknown.

Sequenced material: whole blood, taken in connection with sensitization to the hapten diphenylcyclopropenone (DPC). The chain joins TRBV5-8 to TRBJ2-2; 15 nucleotides line up with TRBD2. The TCR was taken from a woman aged 40 to 50 with alopecia areata. Some clones in this sample may be carry-over from other donors' samples. CDR3 in DNA: TGTGCCAGCGGACTAGCGGGAGGGCCAGGTCTTCGGACCGGGGAGCTGTTTTTT. Protein sequence: CASGLAGGPGLRTGELFF. The whole variable domain, filled in from reference TRBV5-8 and TRBJ2-2, reads EAGVTQSPTHLIKTRGQQATLRCSPISGHTSVYWYQQALGLGLQFLLWYDEGEERNRGNFPPRFSGRQFPNYSSELNVNALELEDSALYLCASGLAGGPGLRTGELFFGEGSRLTVL.